Listed below are T cell receptor beta chains from one sample, sequenced in a study of T-cell memory formation after mild COVID-19. One entry per CDR3 protein results from TCRdb running MiXCR on the 5' RACE reads. The sample has 390,000 or so distinct CDR3 sequences, around a sixth seen once. The sample was PBMCs or a T cell subset sorted from them (not recorded which). The source of these receptors is a man in his late teens or twenties who had mild COVID-19 (a few samples of this study predate the infection). Cell type and time point are not known. Each CDR3 is given with its conserved first and last residue. The D gene is left open where the match is weak. Size is omitted from some rows. Given values are once, few, many or a class for expanded clones.

. TRBJ2-5 TRBV5-1 . CASSLGQRQETQYF TGCGCCAGCAGCTTGGGACAGCGACAAGAGACCCAGTACTTC
TRBD2 TRBJ2-1 TRBV24-1 . CATSGRGGPDEQFF TGTGCCACCAGTGGCCGGGGGGGGCCCGATGAGCAGTTCTTC
. TRBJ1-5 TRBV6-2/TRBV6-3 . CASSYVSGNQPQHF TGTGCCAGCAGTTATGTGAGTGGCAATCAGCCCCAGCATTTT
. TRBJ2-5 TRBV28 few CASSLGGGRQETQYF TGTGCCAGCAGCCTCGGGGGCGGACGGCAAGAGACCCAGTACTTC
. TRBJ2-7 TRBV5-5 many CASSSSDWRYEQYF TGTGCCAGCAGCTCATCCGACTGGAGATACGAGCAGTACTTC
. TRBJ2-5 TRBV5-1 many CASHPRGQETQYF TGCGCCAGCCACCCCCGGGGTCAAGAGACCCAGTACTTC
. TRBJ1-2 TRBV15 . CATSRDWGVRPWEGYTF TGTGCCACCAGCAGAGACTGGGGGGTTCGGCCCTGGGAAGGCTACACCTTC
. TRBJ2-1 TRBV4-3 many CASSLRPPRPVMVEQFF TGCGCCAGCAGCCTAAGACCGCCGCGCCCGGTGATGGTTGAGCAGTTCTTC
TRBD1 TRBJ2-5 TRBV29-1 few CSVGVGGETQYF TGCAGCGTTGGGGTAGGGGGCGAGACCCAGTACTTC
. TRBJ2-7 TRBV20-1 . CSATLGLDEQYF TGCAGTGCTACCTTGGGGCTTGACGAGCAGTACTTC
. TRBJ1-3 TRBV6-5 . CASSRTSDSGGNTIYF TGTGCCAGCAGTCGGACAAGTGACTCAGGGGGAAACACCATATATTTT
TRBD1 TRBJ2-3 TRBV18 . CASSPPRGRSTDTQYF TGTGCCAGCTCACCGCCCAGGGGGCGTAGCACAGATACGCAGTATTTT
TRBD1 TRBJ2-2 TRBV6-5 . CASRRQGYAGELFF TGTGCCAGCAGGCGACAGGGATACGCCGGGGAGCTGTTTTTT
TRBD1 TRBJ2-6 TRBV28 . CASSLRTGVPGANVLTF TGTGCCAGCAGTTTACGTACAGGGGTTCCTGGGGCCAACGTCCTGACTTTC
TRBD2 TRBJ2-1 TRBV12-3/TRBV12-4 few CASSTGTSGGLEQFF TGTGCCAGCAGCACCGGGACTAGCGGGGGGTTGGAGCAGTTCTTC
TRBD1 TRBJ2-1 TRBV2 . CASRRGQGEGVNEQFF TGTGCCAGCAGGAGGGGACAGGGGGAGGGTGTTAATGAGCAGTTCTTC
TRBD1 TRBJ1-2 TRBV5-4 . CASSSGQVENYGYTF TGTGCCAGCAGCTCAGGACAGGTAGAGAACTATGGCTACACCTTC
TRBD1 TRBJ2-3 TRBV7-2 once CASSQYRTGSTDTQYF TGTGCCAGCAGCCAGTACCGGACAGGAAGCACAGATACGCAGTATTTT
TRBD1 TRBJ1-1 TRBV5-1 few CASSLQGKNTEAFF TGCGCCAGCAGCTTACAGGGGAAGAACACTGAAGCTTTCTTT
. TRBJ2-1 TRBV4-1 . CASSLSQGNEQFF TGCGCCAGCAGCTTATCCCAGGGCAATGAGCAGTTCTTC
TRBD1 TRBJ1-2 TRBV7-2 . CASSQLQGATGYTF TGTGCCAGCAGCCAATTACAGGGGGCGACTGGCTACACCTTC
. TRBJ1-3 TRBV12-3/TRBV12-4 few CASLWGGSGNTIYF TGTGCCAGCCTCTGGGGGGGCTCTGGAAACACCATATATTTT
TRBD2 TRBJ2-4 TRBV29-1 . CSARGLAGNIQYF TGCAGCGCTCGAGGACTAGCGGGAAACATTCAGTACTTC